One and the same sample provided the 7 T cell receptor beta chains below, sequenced in a study of radiotherapy plus CTLA-4 blockade in lung cancer. The repertoire was sequenced with immunoSEQ multiplex PCR; TCRdb's copy has only in-frame clones and lacks some. The repertoire has approximately 97,000 clones, approximately 83% of them found once; the top ten carry 0.65% to 0.9%. The source was peripheral blood, collected from a patient treated with radiotherapy plus ipilimumab. The receptor set was obtained from a human donor with non-small cell lung cancer who had stable disease on radiotherapy plus ipilimumab.

The chain links TRBV28 to TRBJ1-3, with 7 bases identical to TRBD1. CDR1 is MDHEN, CDR2 SYDVKM, per germline. The CDR3 runs 18 residues. Germline trimming cut 5 bases from V and 0 bases from J; bases unmatched to any gene: 13. CDR3 sequence: CASSLHILTGSSGNTIYF. In DNA form, the CDR3 reads TGTGCCAGCAGTCTACATATCTTGACAGGGAGCTCTGGAAACACCATATATTTT.

V is TRBV30 and J is TRBJ2-2; the D gene is possibly TRBD1 (5 bases). CDR1 and CDR2 from the germline V gene are GTSNPN and SVGIG (reference sequence). Trimming shortened V by 3 bases and J by 8 bases, and 10 bases separated the two germline ends. The CDR3 has 12 residues. CDR3: CAWSQGLGELFF. The DNA of the CDR3 is TGTGCCTGGAGCCAGGGTTTGGGGGAGCTGTTTTTT.

The genes are TRBV18 and TRBJ1-3, with no clear D. From germline, CDR1 is KGHSH and CDR2 LQKENI. V was cut by 2 bases and J by 3 bases, with 8 bases left in between. CDR3 length equals 14 residues. CDR3 sequence reads: CASSPAGDGNTIYF. Written as DNA, the CDR3 is TGTGCCAGCTCACCAGCGGGTGATGGAAACACCATATATTTT. The variable domain in full, with the rest retrieved from reference TRBV18 and TRBJ1-3, is NAGVMQNPRHLVRRRGQEARLRCSPMKGHSHVYWYRQLPEEGLKFMVYLQKENIIDESGMPKERFSAEFPKEGPSILRIQQVVRGDSAAYFCASSPAGDGNTIYFGEGSWLTVV.

A few counts support this clone. Other DNA sequences in the sample encode the same CDR3. This chain uses TRBV19 with TRBJ1-1, with D possibly TRBD1 on 6 matching bases. V lost 6 bases, J lost 2 bases, and 10 bases lay in between. This CDR3 spans 13 amino acids. CDR1 is LNHDA, CDR2 SQIVND, per germline (reference sequence). The CDR3 is CASRDSLNTEAFF. The CDR3 bases are TGTGCCAGTAGGGACAGCCTAAACACTGAAGCTTTCTTT.

V usage is TRBV9 and J usage is TRBJ2-1; TRBD2 matches at 9 bases. The CDR3 spans 17 residues. The germline CDR1 and CDR2 sequences are SGDLS and YYNGEE. V lost 0 bases and J lost 3; bases outside the gene matches: 7. CDR3 in DNA: TGTGCCAGCAGCGTAGCTCCAGCGGGGGGACTCTACAATGAGCAGTTCTTC. As protein: CASSVAPAGGLYNEQFF.

This sequence joins TRBV11-2 and TRBJ2-5; D is unclear. CDR3 length equals 13 residues. The germline V gene encodes CDR1 SGHAT and CDR2 FQNNGV. Deletions cut 10 bases from V and 5 bases from J, with 17 bases between. The DNA for the CDR3 is TGTGCCACCCCAAGCGCCACTGGGGAGACCCAGTACTTC. Protein: CATPSATGETQYF.

V and J are TRBV4-3 and TRBJ1-2, with D perhaps TRBD1 (5 bases). Trimming removed 1 base at V and 8 bases at J, with 11 bases between. This CDR3 region has 13 residues. Germline V gives CDR1 LGHNA, CDR2 YSLEER. The DNA of the CDR3 is TGCGCCAGCAGCCAAGGTTCGGGGCGCGGCTACACCTTC. Its protein is CASSQGSGRGYTF.